This is a list of T cell receptor beta chains from one sample in a study of cytomegalovirus exposure and HLA in healthy donors. Sequenced by immunoSEQ multiplex PCR; TCRdb stores in-frame clones only, minus some. The table shows roughly 110,000 clones, with around 77% occurring only once. The source material was PBMCs. Receptors were obtained from a male donor in good health and CMV-seronegative. Both conserved end residues are part of each CDR3. A D gene is named only where the DNA matches it firmly. Where a row states a size, it is once, few, many or the class of an expanded clone; other rows omit it.

size: NA; J: TRBJ2-1; D: TRBD2; V: TRBV27; DNA: TGTGCCAGACCCCTCAAGGGATCGGGAGGGCCGAGCCATGAGCAGTTCTTC; CDR3: CARPLKGSGGPSHEQFF
size: NA; J: TRBJ2-5; D: NA; V: TRBV7-6; DNA: TGTGCCAGCAGCTTACGAGGCAAGGAAGAGACCCAGTACTTC; CDR3: CASSLRGKEETQYF
size: few; J: TRBJ1-2; D: NA; V: TRBV27; DNA: TGTGCCAGCAGTTTATCGTCCTTCTATGGCTACACCTTC; CDR3: CASSLSSFYGYTF
size: NA; J: TRBJ1-1; D: TRBD1; V: TRBV27; DNA: TGTGCCAGCAGTTTATTCCGAGGGGGGACAGGGGACACTGAAGCTTTCTTT; CDR3: CASSLFRGGTGDTEAFF
size: once; J: TRBJ1-1; D: NA; V: TRBV7-2; DNA: TGTGCCAGCAGCACGCCGGGGGGGGGCTGGAACACTGAAGCTTTCTTT; CDR3: CASSTPGGGWNTEAFF
size: few; J: TRBJ2-3; D: TRBD2; V: TRBV28; DNA: TGTGCCAGCAGTCCCATATTAGCGGGAGGTCGGAGGCACATCACAGATACGCAGTATTTT; CDR3: CASSPILAGGRRHITDTQYF
size: NA; J: TRBJ2-1; D: NA; V: TRBV10-1; DNA: TGCGCCAGCAGTGAAGTAGCTAGAAGCTCCTACAATGAGCAGTTCTTC; CDR3: CASSEVARSSYNEQFF
size: NA; J: TRBJ2-3; D: TRBD1; V: TRBV13; DNA: TGTGCCAGCAGCTTAGAGGGACAGAACACAGATACGCAGTATTTT; CDR3: CASSLEGQNTDTQYF
size: few; J: TRBJ2-1; D: TRBD1; V: TRBV12-5; DNA: TGTGCTAGTGGTAAGGGACAGGGGCGAAATGAGCAGTTCTTC; CDR3: CASGKGQGRNEQFF
size: NA; J: TRBJ2-3; D: NA; V: TRBV9; DNA: TGTGCCAGCAGCCCCCGGGACACCCGTACAGATACGCAGTATTTT; CDR3: CASSPRDTRTDTQYF
size: few; J: TRBJ2-7; D: NA; V: TRBV7-7; DNA: TGTGCCAGCAGCCCAGCAGGGAGGAACGAGCAGTACTTC; CDR3: CASSPAGRNEQYF
size: NA; J: TRBJ2-7; D: TRBD1; V: TRBV5-5; DNA: TGTGCCAGCAGCTCCCGGACAGGGTCGGCCTACGAGCAGTACTTC; CDR3: CASSSRTGSAYEQYF
size: NA; J: TRBJ1-1; D: NA; V: TRBV6-5; DNA: TGTGCCAGCAGTTACTCGGGCGGGGGCAGGACTGAAGCTTTCTTT; CDR3: CASSYSGGGRTEAFF
size: NA; J: TRBJ2-3; D: NA; V: TRBV7-8; DNA: TGTGCCAGCAGCCTCTCCAGAGATACGCAGTATTTT; CDR3: CASSLSRDTQYF
size: NA; J: TRBJ2-7; D: TRBD1; V: TRBV14; DNA: TGTGCCAGCAGCCAAGGACAGGGGCCACAGTACTTC; CDR3: CASSQGQGPQYF
size: NA; J: TRBJ2-7; D: TRBD2; V: TRBV2; DNA: TGTGCCAGCAGTGGCAGGCCCGGGACTAGCGTTTACGAGCAGTACTTC; CDR3: CASSGRPGTSVYEQYF
size: NA; J: TRBJ2-3; D: NA; V: TRBV7-9; DNA: TGTGCCAGCAGCTTATCAGAGGCAGATACGCAGTATTTT; CDR3: CASSLSEADTQYF
size: NA; J: TRBJ1-4; D: NA; V: TRBV27; DNA: TGTGCCAGCAGTCCCCTTGGAGTTGCTGTCCAGCGAATCGAAAAACTGTTTTTT; CDR3: CASSPLGVAVQRIEKLFF
size: few; J: TRBJ2-1; D: NA; V: TRBV10-2; DNA: TGCGCCAGCAGTGAGTCCGACAGGGAGGAAGCCTACAATGAGCAGTTCTTC; CDR3: CASSESDREEAYNEQFF
size: NA; J: TRBJ2-7; D: NA; V: TRBV10-3; DNA: TGTGCCATCAGTGGGGCCCCCAGTAGGGGGTTCTCCTACGAGCAGTACTTC; CDR3: CAISGAPSRGFSYEQYF
size: NA; J: TRBJ2-7; D: NA; V: TRBV2; DNA: TGTGCCAGCACTGACGATGGTGGTTACGAGCAGTACTTC; CDR3: CASTDDGGYEQYF
size: NA; J: TRBJ2-7; D: TRBD1; V: TRBV28; DNA: TGTGCCAGCAGTCCTTACGCCTCGACAGGGTCCTACGAGCAGTACTTC; CDR3: CASSPYASTGSYEQYF